The source of this T cell receptor (beta chain) is a study of T cells in Graves' hyperthyroidism and ophthalmopathy. RNA transcripts gave rise to amplified TCR beta CDR3 regions. The study used the HTBI primer set for a first-round RT-PCR of the TCR CDR3. MiXCR, run by TCRdb on the multiplex PCR reads, gives a single entry per CDR3 protein. The table has under 350,000 distinct CDR3 sequences, around a sixth seen once. Study-level results: Most thyroid clonotypes with frequency above 0.001 were detected in blood. Ophthalmopathy and stable hyperthyroidism were told apart by a 13 V-J model.

This clonotype turned up a few times. What it binds is not known. Isolation of PBMCs was performed on around 9.3 ml fresh peripheral blood. The sequencing sample was made of blood. The TCR sequence derives from a woman aged 50 to 65 with Graves' hyperthyroidism.

CDR3 in amino acids: CASGLVTAGSEAFF. CDR3 nucleotides: TGTGCTAGTGGTTTGGTTACAGCGGGGTCTGAAGCTTTCTTT. The chain employs TRBV12-5 and TRBJ1-1; no clear D gene. This CDR3 is built from 14 residues. V was cut by 0 bases and J by 6 bases, with 11 bases left in between. Germline V gene lookup returns CDR1 LGHNT and CDR2 FRNRAP. Combining the CDR3 with reference TRBV12-5 and TRBJ1-1 gives the whole variable domain DARVTQTPRHKVTEMGQEVTMRCQPILGHNTVFWYRQTMMQGLELLAYFRNRAPLDDSGMPKDRFSAEMPDATLATLKIQPSEPRDSAVYFCASGLVTAGSEAFFGQGTRLTVV.